The next 12 T cell receptor beta chains were all read from a single sample in a study of T-cell memory formation after mild COVID-19. TCRdb re-called the 5' RACE reads with MiXCR, one entry per CDR3 protein. The sample contains hundreds of thousands of distinct CDR3 sequences, 15% to 20% of which appear only once. The sequencing sample was made of PBMCs or a T cell subset sorted from them (not recorded which). These receptors were obtained from a young man who had mild COVID-19 (a few samples of this study predate the infection). Cell type and time point are not known.

This clonotype appeared a few times. The rearrangement joins TRBV19 to TRBJ1-6; D remains ambiguous. This CDR3 is built from 14 residues. Trimming removed 4 bases from V and 8 bases from J, with 12 bases in between. Germline V lookup: CDR1 LNHDA, CDR2 SQIVND (reference sequence). CDR3 sequence: CASSRALTDSPLHF. DNA for the CDR3: TGTGCCAGTAGTAGGGCCCTGACGGATTCACCCCTCCACTTT.

The chain joins TRBV12-3 or TRBV12-4 to TRBJ2-7; TRBD1 agrees at 10 bases. The length of the CDR3 is 14 residues. After removal of 6 bases from V and 3 bases from J, the junction contained 5 bases not matched to a gene. CDR3: CASSWDRGDYEQYV. The CDR3 nucleotides read TGTGCCAGCAGCTGGGACAGGGGAGACTACGAGCAGTACGTC.

This clonotype was detected only a few times. The genes are TRBV14 and TRBJ2-3; TRBD1 aligns across 7 bases. Trimming took 4 bases from V and 4 from J; bases not matched to a gene: 8. CDR3 length equals 15 residues. Looked up from germline, CDR1 is SGHDN and CDR2 is FVKESK. The CDR3 here is CASSPVTGEADTQYF. CDR3 DNA: TGTGCCAGCAGCCCGGTTACAGGGGAAGCAGATACGCAGTATTTT.

This chain links TRBV5-1 with TRBJ2-2; D is perhaps TRBD2 (6 bases). This CDR3 is built from 15 residues. Germline lookup yields CDR1 SGHRS and CDR2 YFSETQ. The V end lost 5 bases, the J end lost 6 bases, and 17 bases lay between the germline ends. CDR3 loop: CASSSGTGTPGELFF. The CDR3 DNA follows: TGCGCCAGCAGTTCCGGGACTGGGACGCCCGGGGAGCTGTTTTTT.

This clonotype has at least ten counts. The V call is TRBV27, the J call TRBJ1-2; weak D call: TRBD1 (6 bases). V was pared by 5 bases and J by 0 bases, with 13 bases between. The CDR3 totals 15 residues. From germline, CDR1 is MNHEY and CDR2 SMNVEV (reference sequence). The CDR3 protein is CASSPFDRPNYGYTF. CDR3 bases: TGTGCCAGCAGTCCTTTCGACAGGCCTAACTATGGCTACACCTTC.

V is TRBV9 and J is TRBJ2-2; D is perhaps TRBD1 (5 bases). With 0 bases removed from V and 5 bases from J, the gap between germline ends came to 23 bases. CDR1 and CDR2 (germline): SGDLS, YYNGEE. There are 19 residues in the CDR3. This chain's CDR3 is CASSVVEGARLDSTGELFF. The CDR3 DNA reads TGTGCCAGCAGCGTAGTTGAAGGGGCGCGGTTAGACTCGACCGGGGAGCTGTTTTTT.

V usage is TRBV3-1 and J usage is TRBJ1-1; D uncertain. Germline V gene sequence: CDR1 LGHDT, CDR2 YNNKEL (reference sequence). The CDR3 has 14 residues. V was clipped by 1 base and J by 4 bases, with 10 bases between them. CDR3 in DNA: TGTGCCAGCAGCCAAGTAGGGCCGAGCACTGAAGCTTTCTTT. Translating it yields CASSQVGPSTEAFF.

Ten or more counts support this clonotype. The rearrangement links TRBV5-1 to TRBJ1-2; D gene ambiguous. CDR1 is SGHRS, CDR2 YFSETQ, per germline. This CDR3 has 14 amino acids. Deletions cut 0 bases from V and 4 bases from J, with 10 bases between. This CDR3 reads CASSLGGRLYGYTF. DNA for the CDR3: TGCGCCAGCAGCTTGGGAGGCAGACTCTATGGCTACACCTTC.

The gene calls are TRBV5-5 and TRBJ2-7; a possible D gene is TRBD2 (5 bases). The length of the CDR3 is 14 residues. Trimming cost V 4 bases and J 2 bases, with 13 bases left between them. CDR1 is SGHKS and CDR2 is YYEKEE in the germline V gene (reference sequence). CDR3 nucleotides: TGTGCCAGCAGCCTACCACTAGGGACCTACGAGCAGTACTTC. It codes for CASSLPLGTYEQYF.

CDR3 sequence reads: CASSLRGQGESGANVLTF. CDR3 DNA: TGCGCCAGCAGCTTGCGGGGACAGGGGGAATCTGGGGCCAACGTCCTGACTTTC. The J gene is TRBJ2-6, the V gene TRBV5-1; 11 bases map to TRBD1. Germline V gene data show CDR1 as SGHRS and CDR2 as YFSETQ. The CDR3 runs to 18 residues. Losses at the gene ends were 1 base for V and 1 base for J; bases not matched to a gene: 4. Complete variable domain (other parts from reference TRBV5-1 and TRBJ2-6): KAGVTQTPRYLIKTRGQQVTLSCSPISGHRSVSWYQQTPGQGLQFLFEYFSETQRNKGNFPGRFSGRQFSNSRSEMNVSTLELGDSALYLCASSLRGQGESGANVLTFGAGSRLTVL.

This clonotype occurred many times. The chain couples TRBV5-1 to TRBJ1-1, with 7 bases fitting TRBD1. CDR1 and CDR2 (germline): SGHRS, YFSETQ. V shed 1 base and J 4 bases; nucleotides not matched to a gene: 1. The CDR3 is 13 amino acids. The CDR3 loop reads CASSLSGGTEAFF. In DNA form, the CDR3 reads TGCGCCAGCAGCTTGTCAGGGGGCACTGAAGCTTTCTTT. The full variable domain, completed using reference TRBV5-1 and TRBJ1-1, is KAGVTQTPRYLIKTRGQQVTLSCSPISGHRSVSWYQQTPGQGLQFLFEYFSETQRNKGNFPGRFSGRQFSNSRSEMNVSTLELGDSALYLCASSLSGGTEAFFGQGTRLTVV.

The chain is built from TRBV19 and TRBJ2-5; a weak D match, TRBD2 (5 bases). The CDR3 sequence is 13 residues long. Germline V CDR1 and CDR2: LNHDA, SQIVND (reference sequence). The V gene lost 5 bases and the J gene lost 5 bases, with 12 bases spanning the gap. CDR3 protein: CASSGSRAETQYF. As DNA, the CDR3 is TGTGCCAGTAGTGGGTCGAGGGCGGAGACCCAGTACTTC.